These 19 T cell receptor beta chains were all obtained from the same sample, sequenced in a study of CD8+ T cells in alopecia areata. Sequencing used cDNA as its template, made by extracting RNA and reverse transcribing it. Clones were read by immunoSEQ multiplex PCR, and TCRdb kept only the in-frame ones, dropping some. There are some 110,000 clones in the sample, none observed a single time. The sample comprised lesional skin. These receptor sequences come from a C3H/HeJ mouse with alopecia areata. Mouse strain MHC haplotype: H2-k.

Regarding this clone: The gene symbols are mouse symbols. The CDR3 DNA, read in part, is TGTGCCAGCAGTGATGCAGGAGAGCCAGGAGAAAACTCC. Its translation is CASSDAGEPGENS. The complete CDR3 reads CASSDAGEPGENSDYTF. J is TRBJ1-2 and V is TRBV13-1; D ambiguous. The observed sequence ends 4 residues before the CDR3 terminus, with the missing tail filled in from the germline J gene. Germline loops: CDR1 NSHNY, CDR2 SYGAGN. The CDR3 runs to 17 residues. Between the trimmed V and J ends, which lost 0 bases and 1 base, there was a span of 16 bases.

This clone showed up just a few times. Mouse gene names apply. The read is 4 residues too short to cover the CDR3 end, so that end is filled in from the germline J gene. The gene calls are TRBV13-1 and TRBJ2-7, with 10 bases aligning to TRBD2. This CDR3 contains 15 residues. Germline V gives CDR1 NSHNY, CDR2 SYGAGN. CDR3 bases read: TGTGCCAGCAGTGATACTGGGGGGGAGGAAGAT. The encoded protein is CASSDTGGEED. The whole CDR3 is CASSDTGGEEDEQYF.

This clone has a count of ten or more. Gene and germline names: mouse. The CDR3 spells CTCSARQSYEQYF. CDR3 bases read: TGCACCTGCAGTGCCCGACAGTCCTAT. The chain recombines TRBV1 with TRBJ2-7, with D tentatively TRBD1 (5 bases). The read stops 4 residues short of the end of the CDR3; the missing end is completed from the germline J gene. Germline loops: CDR1 NSQYPW, CDR2 LRSPGD (reference sequence). CDR3 length: 13 residues. Deletions cut 3 bases from V and 1 base from J, with 7 bases between.

Turning to this clone: Any gene name here is a mouse gene name. The read halts 4 residues ahead of the CDR3 end, with the missing end drawn from the germline J gene. The rearrangement uses TRBV1 and TRBJ1-4; 10 nucleotides agree with TRBD1. This CDR3 has 14 amino acids. Germline CDR1 and CDR2: NSQYPW and LRSPGD (reference sequence). CDR3 bases read: TGCACCTGCAGTCGGGACAGGGGATCCGAA. Its translation is CTCSRDRGSE. The complete CDR3 sequence is CTCSRDRGSERLFF.

This clone was counted many times. The genes are named according to mouse. The read ends 4 residues shy of where the CDR3 ends; the end is completed using the germline J gene. The chain is built from TRBV16 and TRBJ2-1; D is perhaps TRBD1 (5 bases). In germline, CDR1 is SGHSA, CDR2 FRNQAP. This CDR3 region has 12 residues. Trimming left V 2 bases short and J 6 bases short, with 5 bases between. CDR3 DNA (partial): TGTGCAAGCAGCTTACAGGGTGCT. Amino acid sequence: CASSLQGA. The whole CDR3 sequence is CASSLQGAEQFF.

This clone turned up a few times. At residue 11, the TCRdb amino acid sequence and the translated nucleotide sequence differ, so the protein here is the DNA translation. Gene names and germline match the mouse. The sequence runs out 3 residues before the end of the CDR3; the remainder is reconstructed from the germline J gene. The chain combines TRBV13-3 with TRBJ1-3; 7 nucleotides agree with TRBD1. CDR1 NNHDY and CDR2 SYVADS come from the germline V gene. The CDR3 is 14 residues long. Germline trimming cut 6 bases from V and 3 bases from J; bases unmatched to any gene: 6. CDR3 DNA, as far as it was read: TGTGCCAGCAACGACAGGGTTGATGGAAATACG. As protein: CASNDRVDGNT. The CDR3 reads in full as CASNDRVDGNTLYF. Full variable domain (outside the CDR3, taken from reference TRBV13-3 and TRBJ1-3): EAAVTQSPRSKVAVTGGKVTLSCHQTNNHDYMYWYRQDTGHGLRLIHYSYVADSTEKGDIPDGYKASRPSQENFSLILELASLSQTAVYFCASNDRVDGNTLYFGEGSRLIVV.

A remark on this clone: Gene names are mouse gene names. The CDR3 end falls 4 residues outside the read, so it is completed with the germline J gene. The chain has TRBV13-3 and TRBJ1-1, with D perhaps TRBD1 (6 bases). CDR1 is NNHDY, CDR2 SYVADS, per germline. This CDR3 contains 13 residues. The CDR3 spells CASSPAGTTEVFF. The CDR3 bases that were read are TGTGCCAGCAGTCCCGCCGGGACAACA.

This clone occurred many times. Mouse germline and gene names are used. The sequence runs out 4 residues before the end of the CDR3; the remainder is reconstructed from the germline J gene. V and J are TRBV13-3 and TRBJ2-7, with a possible D match to TRBD2 (7 bases). CDR3 length: 14 residues. The germline V gene has CDR1 NNHDY and CDR2 SYVADS. The chain's CDR3 is CASSERGAPYEQYF. The covered CDR3 bases are TGTGCCAGCAGTGAGAGGGGGGCCCCTTAT.

This clone has ten or more counts. Gene names and germline match the mouse. The read halts 4 residues ahead of the CDR3 end, with the missing end drawn from the germline J gene. The chain is built from TRBV13-3 and TRBJ2-5; 9 nucleotides match TRBD1. Germline CDR1 NNHDY, CDR2 SYVADS. The CDR3 has 15 amino acids. This CDR3 is CASSDVQGARDTQYF. CDR3 DNA, as far as it was read: TGTGCCAGCAGTGATGTACAGGGGGCGCGGGAC.

With regard to this clone: The gene names given are mouse names. From the germline J gene comes the end of the CDR3, since the read stops 4 residues before it. The V gene is TRBV1, the J gene TRBJ2-5; 7 bases map to TRBD1. The CDR3 is made up of 14 amino acids. Germline lookup yields CDR1 NSQYPW and CDR2 LRSPGD (reference sequence). V lost 3 bases, J lost 3 bases, and 3 bases stayed unmatched. CDR3: CTCSARDRQDTQYF. The sequenced CDR3 bases are TGCACCTGCAGTGCGAGGGACAGACAAGAC.

This clone was seen more than once but under ten times. The listed genes are named as in mouse. The read ends 4 residues early relative to the CDR3; the germline J gene fills the gap. The chain recombines TRBV13-1 with TRBJ2-3, with a tentative D call TRBD2 (7 bases). Trimming shortened V by 0 bases and J by 1 base, and 12 bases separated the two germline ends. The V gene's germline CDR1 is NSHNY and CDR2 SYGAGN. This CDR3 contains 16 residues. The covered CDR3 bases are TGTGCCAGCAGTGATGCAGTGGGGGGCGGTGCAGAA. Its translation: CASSDAVGGGAE. The whole CDR3 sequence is CASSDAVGGGAETLYF.

As for this clone: Genes and germline are mouse. The CDR3 end lies 4 residues beyond the end of the read and is filled in from the germline J gene. Other DNA variants within this sample encode the same CDR3. The chain combines TRBV19 with TRBJ2-1; 9 bases are shared with TRBD2. This CDR3 contains 15 residues. Germline-derived CDR1 and CDR2 are FNHDT and SITEND (reference sequence). Trimming at V came to 4 bases and at J to 1 base, leaving 3 bases not matched to a gene. CDR3 DNA (partial): TGTGCCAGCAGTCGGACTGGGGACAACTATGCT. This sequence encodes CASSRTGDNYA. The whole CDR3 sequence reads CASSRTGDNYAEQFF.

Regarding this clone: All gene names here are mouse names. The read falls 4 residues short of the CDR3 end, and the missing part is taken from the germline J gene. This chain uses TRBV26 with TRBJ2-7; no clear D gene. Per the germline V gene, CDR1 is KGHPV and CDR2 is FQNQEV (reference sequence). The CDR3 covers 10 residues. Incomplete CDR3 DNA: TGTGCCAGCAGGTGTTAT. Its protein is CASRCY. The full-length CDR3 reads as CASRCYEQYF.

This clone has more than one count but fewer than ten. Germline and genes here are mouse. Read data end 4 residues before the CDR3 end; the end is taken from the germline J gene. The chain links TRBV1 to TRBJ1-4; TRBD1 aligns across 9 bases. Germline CDR1 is NSQYPW and CDR2 is LRSPGD (reference sequence). The CDR3 length is 14 residues. The CDR3 here is CTCSEGQGSERLFF. CDR3 DNA (partial): TGCACCTGCAGTGAGGGACAGGGTTCCGAA. Drawing the rest from reference TRBV1 and TRBJ1-4, the complete variable domain is VTLLEQNPRWRLVPRGQAVNLRCILKNSQYPWMSWYQQDLQKQLQWLFTLRSPGDKEVKSLPGADYLATRVTDTELRLQVANMSQGRTLYCTCSEGQGSERLFFGHGTKLSVL.

As for this clone: TCRdb gives a protein that differs at residue 12 from what the DNA encodes, so the protein here is translated from the DNA. Genes here carry mouse names. The read is 3 residues too short to cover the CDR3 end, so that end is filled in from the germline J gene. J is TRBJ1-6 and V is TRBV19, with 9 bases fitting TRBD1. TRBJ1-6 is treated as an ORF (open reading frame) with a function not yet certain. Per germline, CDR1 FNHDT and CDR2 SITEND (reference sequence). This CDR3 spans 15 amino acids. V shed 4 bases and J 4 bases; nucleotides not matched to a gene: 3. The covered CDR3 bases are TGTGCCAGCAGTTATGGACAGGGGTATAATTCGCCC. As protein: CASSYGQGYNSP. The CDR3 in full is CASSYGQGYNSPLYF.

This clone was counted a few times. The germline and genes are mouse ones. The CDR3 here is CTCSATNSDYTF. CDR3 bases read: TGCACCTGCAGTGCCACAAACTCC. The chain carries TRBV1 and TRBJ1-2, with unresolved D. The CDR3 goes on 4 residues after the read ends, and that part is filled in from the germline J gene. This CDR3 region has 12 residues. V was cut by 3 bases and J by 0 bases, with 2 bases left in between. The germline gives CDR1 NSQYPW, CDR2 LRSPGD (reference sequence).

To note about this clone: The listed genes are named as in mouse. The DNA ends 4 residues before the CDR3 does, and the rest of the CDR3 is filled in from the germline J gene. This chain connects TRBV13-2 to TRBJ1-2; 10 nucleotides agree with TRBD1. Losses at the gene ends were 3 bases for V and 4 bases for J; bases not matched to a gene: 3. The length of the CDR3 is 14 residues. Germline CDR1 reads NNHNN; CDR2 reads SYGAGS (reference sequence). CDR3 sequence reads: CASGAGQGGSDYTF. Incomplete CDR3 DNA: TGTGCCAGCGGTGCCGGACAGGGGGGCTCC.

This clone was found a few times. Here the gene names and germline are mouse. The missing CDR3 end, 4 residues past where the read stops, is filled in from the germline J gene. The chain recombines TRBV13-3 with TRBJ2-2; D gene unclear. This CDR3 has 17 amino acids. The ends were cut back, 2 bases at V and 1 base at J, with 15 bases in the middle. Germline assignment: CDR1 NNHDY and CDR2 SYVADS. CDR3 loop: CASSEPPIDKNTGQLYF. The part of the CDR3 DNA that was read is TGTGCCAGCAGTGAGCCTCCCATCGACAAAAACACCGGG.

With respect to this clone: Mouse germline and gene names are used. The read ends 4 residues before the CDR3 terminus; that terminus is restored from the germline J gene. The chain employs TRBV13-3 and TRBJ2-5; D remains unclear. Germline V gene lookup returns CDR1 NNHDY and CDR2 SYVADS. This CDR3 is 12 amino acids long. Incomplete CDR3 DNA: TGTGCCAGCAGTGGACGAGGGGAC. It codes for CASSGRGD. The whole CDR3 protein reads CASSGRGDTQYF.